Sequencing of this T cell receptor beta chain was carried out in a study of persistence of HIV-infected CD4 T cells (TCRdb year 2020). With respect to the entire study: CMV- and HIV-1 Gag-responding CD4+ T cells were isolated from ART-treated individuals so that antigen-driven clonal expansion of HIV-1-infected cells could be examined. The median time the participants had spent on suppressive ART was over 7 years. Apart from a couple of participants who underwent leukapheresis at a single time point, peripheral blood samples of up to roughly 180 mL were collected from participants at multiple time points. The clonality of all cells in each sorted population was assessed by TCRbeta sequencing, whereas the clonality of infected cells was assessed by proviral sequencing. The TCR cluster analysis across participants included under ten participants for CMV and over 5 participants for Gag. General conclusions and limits of the study: Antigen-responding cells were enriched for expanded CDR3beta sequences that were degenerate, which suggests that CD4+ responses to CMV and Gag underwent convergent selection. Only a small number of individuals took part in the study, and only a limited range of antigens was tested. TCR oligoclonality correlated with proviral oligoclonality within the same sorted populations. Bulk TCR analyses could not be restricted to the rare CMV-responding cells that actually carried HIV-1 proviruses. Significantly lower TCRbeta richness was observed in CMV- and Gag-responding cells than in anti-CD3/anti-CD28-responding cells, and higher oligoclonality was observed in CMV-responding cells than in CD3/CD28-stimulated and Gag-responding cells.

In regard to this clone: Its antigen specificity is not known. It has no much larger one-base neighbor in the sample; base qualities were not kept.

The treatment or condition label, as the study defines it: suppressive antiretroviral therapy. A pool of overlapping HIV-1 Gag 15-mer peptides, at about 1 ug per peptide per mL, was used to stimulate the cells. Nonresponding CD40L-negative CD69-negative CD45RO-high memory CD4+ T cells were sorted as memory populations depleted of antigen-responding cells. HIV-1-infected adults in whom suppressive ART had been started during chronic infection were enrolled as participants. For at least 4 years, participants had undetectable plasma HIV-1 RNA, below 50 copies/mL. To be included, participants needed a CD4+ T cell count above 400 cells/uL and a positive CMV serology. Before stimulation, PBMCs were isolated using density centrifugation and then depleted of CD8+ T cells. Stimulation of CD8-depleted PBMCs was carried out for approximately 17 hours with anti-CD28/CD49d costimulation, CD40-blocking antibody and enfuvirtide, to prevent new infections. Cell sorting was performed on a Beckman Coulter MoFlo Legacy or XDP sorter, and dead cells were excluded with propidium iodide. The QIAamp DNA Mini Kit was used for genomic DNA extraction from samples above one million cells, and the Quick-DNA Microprep Kit was used otherwise.

V loses 2 bases of germline sequence and J loses 7 bases, and the interval between the two ends is 8 bases. The CDR3 runs 12 amino acids, cysteine and phenylalanine included. Only the CDR3 DNA stays, 36 bases, in frame from base 1. The immunoSEQ hsTCRB assay version 4, run in survey mode, was used to sequence TCRbeta repertoires from genomic DNA. Genomic DNA was diluted to roughly 10 ng/uL, and up to about 1 ug per sample was used for TCRbeta sequencing. The study's own analysis went as follows. ImmunoSeq Analyzer 3.0 was used for analysis of TCRbeta data, and diversity was computed on productive nucleotide rearrangements. Using the Immunarch R package, lower-bound TCR diversity was estimated with the improved Chao index and clonality was estimated with the Gini coefficient. When different nucleotide rearrangements encoded the same CDR3beta amino acid sequence, each rearrangement was treated as a distinct clonotype. Differential abundance analysis identified TCRbeta sequences significantly enriched in antigen-responding cells relative to anti-CD3/anti-CD28-activated cells. Using predicted peptide-MHC specificity as the basis, GLIPH2 grouped TCRs into clusters, both for each participant individually and for the merged data sets that combined participants. As stored in TCRdb, this immuneACCESS dataset retains in-frame rearrangements with V and J assigned. A fraction of the clones does not appear; measured against another copy, unresolved V genes explain less than half of the discrepancy, and the remainder lacks a known reason. Clone size and V and J calls were adopted from that table, with D and trimming inferred from the DNA. The sample has 30,000 or so clones on record, around four fifths of them singletons. The ten largest clones capture approximately 20% of the sample.

The chain couples TRBV12-3 or TRBV12-4 to TRBJ2-5; the D region possibly corresponds to TRBD2 (6 bases align). The specimen comprised CD4+ T cells sorted from PBMCs after approximately 19-hour stimulation, sampled from a patient who received antiretroviral therapy. The sample's cell subset or site label, in plain terms: CD40L-CD69- CD45RO-high memory CD4 T cells not responding to Gag peptides. The receptor was isolated from an adult woman with HIV who was CMV-seropositive. For the CDR3, the sequence is CASSLYSGTQYF. The DNA reads as follows: TGTGCCAGCAGTTTATATAGCGGGACCCAGTACTTC.